The rows below give T cell receptor beta chains drawn from one sample of a study of neurological immune-mediated disorders. From the 5' RACE reads, TCRdb called clonotypes with MiXCR, one entry per CDR3 protein. The sample records approximately 80,000 distinct CDR3 sequences, more than 5% being singletons. Specimen: PBMCs. These receptors were obtained from a woman aged 60-70 years with multiple sclerosis. CDR3s include the opening cysteine and the closing phenylalanine or tryptophan. D genes are given only for firm matches. Rows give clone size only sometimes, using once, few, many, or a class for an expanded clone.

NA	many	TRBV5-1	TRBJ1-2	TGCGCCAGCAGTGGACTGCGGAACTATGGCTACACCTTC	CASSGLRNYGYTF
TRBD2	many	TRBV27	TRBJ2-1	TGTGCCAGCAGCTCGAACGGGGGAGGGGTTGAGCAGTTCTTC	CASSSNGGGVEQFF
TRBD2	many	TRBV20-1	TRBJ2-7	TGCAGTGCTAGAGTCGGAACTAGCGGGGGACGGAAGATCTCCTACGAGCAGTACTTC	CSARVGTSGGRKISYEQYF
NA	many	TRBV7-8	TRBJ2-3	TGTGCCAGCAGCTTACGTGGGGCGCTGGCAGATACGCAGTATTTT	CASSLRGALADTQYF
NA	many	TRBV15	TRBJ2-5	TGTGCCACCAGCAGAGATCCGGTAAAGACCCAGTACTTC	CATSRDPVKTQYF
NA	many	TRBV7-2	TRBJ1-4	TGTGCCAGCAGCTTAGTAGGAACAGATAATGAAAAACTGTTTTTT	CASSLVGTDNEKLFF
NA	many	TRBV7-6	TRBJ2-1	TGTGCCAGCAGCCTTACGGGGGATCCCTACAATGAGCAGTTCTTC	CASSLTGDPYNEQFF
TRBD1	many	TRBV7-6	TRBJ1-2	TGTGCCAGCAGCTTACGGGGGGCAGGGGGCGATGGCTACACCTTC	CASSLRGAGGDGYTF
NA	many	TRBV6-5	TRBJ2-1	TGTGCCAGCATCCGCGACTGGAGCTCCTACAATGAGCAGTTCTTC	CASIRDWSSYNEQFF
NA	many	TRBV10-2	TRBJ2-3	TGCGCCAGCAGTGTCACAGTTTCTAGCACAGATACGCAGTATTTT	CASSVTVSSTDTQYF
NA	few	TRBV7-8	TRBJ1-1	TGTGCCAGCAGCTTACGGCGAGGGGTTAGGAACACTGAAGCTTTCTTT	CASSLRRGVRNTEAFF
NA	many	TRBV6-1	TRBJ2-5	TGTGCCAGCAGTCAACCGCAGACCCAGTACTTC	CASSQPQTQYF
TRBD1	many	TRBV7-2	TRBJ1-1	TGTGCCAGCAGCTTCGGACAGGGTGAAGCTTTCTTT	CASSFGQGEAFF
TRBD1	many	TRBV20-1	TRBJ2-5	TGCAGTGCTAGGAGGGGGCTGGTGGAGACCCAGTACTTC	CSARRGLVETQYF
TRBD1	few	TRBV10-3	TRBJ2-3	TGTGCCATCAGTAAACAGGGGGACACAGATACGCAGTATTTT	CAISKQGDTDTQYF
NA	many	TRBV6-6	TRBJ1-1	TGTGCCAGCAGTCCTGGATTCCGAAACACTGAAGCTTTCTTT	CASSPGFRNTEAFF
NA	many	TRBV6-1	TRBJ1-1	TGTGCCAGCAGAAAGGGGGTACAAGCTTTCTTT	CASRKGVQAFF
NA	many	TRBV21-1	TRBJ1-5	TGTGCCAGCCCGCCGATCGAAGGGAGCAATCAGCCCCAGCATTTT	CASPPIEGSNQPQHF
NA	many	TRBV20-1	TRBJ1-2	TGCAGTGCTTCTCCAGGGATCCTCAACTATGGCTACACCTTC	CSASPGILNYGYTF
NA	many	TRBV4-2	TRBJ2-7	TGTGCCAGCAGCCAAGCTCAGGACACAAGCTCCTACGAGCAGTACTTC	CASSQAQDTSSYEQYF
TRBD1	many	TRBV7-9	TRBJ1-4	TGTGCCAGCTCCGTCGGGACAGGTCTCGTAGAGCTGTTTTTT	CASSVGTGLVELFF
TRBD2	many	TRBV5-1	TRBJ2-5	TGCGCCAGCAGCCCGGTAGCGGGGGCGAACCAAGAGACCCAGTACTTC	CASSPVAGANQETQYF
NA	many	TRBV24-1	TRBJ1-5	TGTGCCCCTCAGGGGATCCAGCCCCAGCATTTT	CAPQGIQPQHF
NA	many	TRBV10-2	TRBJ2-1	TGCGCCAGCAGCGACTTCAGGGGTTACAATGAGCAGTTCTTC	CASSDFRGYNEQFF
TRBD1	many	TRBV6-5	TRBJ2-7	TGTGCCAGCAGTTACTATGGGACAGGCTACGAGCAGTACTTC	CASSYYGTGYEQYF
NA	NA	TRBV2	TRBJ1-2	TGTGCCAGCAGTTCTCGGGGCTCCTCAAATGGCTACACCTTC	CASSSRGSSNGYTF
TRBD1	many	TRBV12-3/TRBV12-4	TRBJ1-6	TGTGCCAGCATTATAGGCCGGACAGGGCGAAATTCACCCCTCCACTTT	CASIIGRTGRNSPLHF
NA	many	TRBV5-1	TRBJ2-1	TGCGCCAGCAGCTTGACGGTTTCCTACAATGAGCAGTTCTTC	CASSLTVSYNEQFF
TRBD2	NA	TRBV24-1	TRBJ2-1	TGTGCCACCAGCCCGACTAGCGGTTACTACAATGAGCAGTTCTTC	CATSPTSGYYNEQFF
NA	many	TRBV7-9	TRBJ1-2	TGTGCCAGCAGCTTCAGTACAGGGTGGACTATGGATGGCTACACCTTC	CASSFSTGWTMDGYTF
NA	many	TRBV5-5	TRBJ1-6	TGTGCCAGCAGCGTTGTGGGACAAGACTCACCCCTCCACTTT	CASSVVGQDSPLHF
NA	many	TRBV12-3/TRBV12-4	TRBJ1-2	TGTGCCAGCAGTTTAAGGCTCGAGGGCTATGGCTACACCTTC	CASSLRLEGYGYTF
NA	NA	TRBV2	TRBJ2-3	TGTGCCAGCATTGGGAGCCCTAGCACAGATACGCAGTATTTT	CASIGSPSTDTQYF
TRBD1	NA	TRBV20-1	TRBJ2-1	TGCAGTGCTAAATCTTTCGGGACAGGGGGCAATGAGCAGTTCTTC	CSAKSFGTGGNEQFF
NA	many	TRBV14	TRBJ1-2	TGTGCCAGCAGCCAAGACCTCCAGACCGTACGCTACACCTTC	CASSQDLQTVRYTF
NA	many	TRBV7-6	TRBJ2-5	TGTGCCAGCAGCAAACTTACAGGGTTGGAGACCCAGTACTTC	CASSKLTGLETQYF
NA	few	TRBV5-1	TRBJ2-1	TGCGCCAGCAGCTTGATGTGGACAGTCTCCAATGAGCAGTTCTTC	CASSLMWTVSNEQFF
NA	many	TRBV3-1	TRBJ1-1	TGTGCCAGCAGCCACCGACGGGCGACCCTCACTGAAGCTTTCTTT	CASSHRRATLTEAFF
NA	many	TRBV27	TRBJ1-2	TGTGCCAGCAGGTTAAGAGGGACCTATGGCTACACCTTC	CASRLRGTYGYTF
TRBD1	many	TRBV3-1	TRBJ1-5	TGTGCCAGCAGCCAATTTTCAGGGGGTCAGCCCCAGCATTTT	CASSQFSGGQPQHF
NA	many	TRBV20-1	TRBJ1-5	TGCAGTGCTAGAGATGAGGGGGTTTTATGGCAGCCCCAGCATTTT	CSARDEGVLWQPQHF
NA	many	TRBV27	TRBJ1-2	TGTGCCAGCAGTCTCGGACCTTACTATGGCTACACCTTC	CASSLGPYYGYTF
TRBD1	NA	TRBV4-2	TRBJ2-3	TGTGCCAGCAGCCAGACAGGGGTGGGGAGCACAGATACGCAGTATTTT	CASSQTGVGSTDTQYF
TRBD2	many	TRBV20-1	TRBJ2-3	TGCAGTGCCCGACTAGCGGGGGGCACAGATACGCAGTATTTT	CSARLAGGTDTQYF
NA	many	TRBV3-1	TRBJ2-2	TGTGCCAGCAGCCAAGTTTTGGGTAACACCGGGGAGCTGTTTTTT	CASSQVLGNTGELFF
NA	medium-sized	TRBV20-1	TRBJ2-5	TGCAGTGCTAGAGATCAGGGAGAGACCCAGTACTTC	CSARDQGETQYF
TRBD1	many	TRBV20-1	TRBJ2-3	TGCAGTGCTGAGACAGGGGGCGCGGGCACAGATACGCAGTATTTT	CSAETGGAGTDTQYF
NA	NA	TRBV7-9	TRBJ2-2	TGTGCCAGCAGCTTACAGGGAATCACCGGGGGGCTGTTTTTT	CASSLQGITGGLFF
NA	many	TRBV7-9	TRBJ1-4	TGTGCCAGCAGCTCTGACAGGCGGGGTGAAAAACTGTTTTTT	CASSSDRRGEKLFF
TRBD1	many	TRBV11-2	TRBJ1-5	TGTGCCAGCAGCCTTGGACAGGGGTGGAATCAGCCCCAGCATTTT	CASSLGQGWNQPQHF
NA	few	TRBV5-1	TRBJ2-3	TGCGCCAGCAGCTTAGGAGGACCCAAGGCAGATACGCAGTATTTT	CASSLGGPKADTQYF